The 20 T cell receptor beta chains reported below all come from one sample, sequenced in a study of cytomegalovirus exposure and HLA in healthy donors. Repertoires were generated with immunoSEQ multiplex PCR, while TCRdb's copy carries only in-frame clones and drops some. Of 110,000 or so clones listed, roughly nine tenths were seen once; the top ten hold 3% to 4%. Sequencing used PBMCs. These receptors originate from a young woman in good health and CMV-seropositive.

This clone came up once. This chain connects TRBV5-1 to TRBJ2-1; D uncertain. The germline V and J ends were trimmed by 2 bases and 3 bases, with 3 bases remaining between them. This CDR3 contains 12 residues. CDR1 is SGHRS, CDR2 YFSETQ, per germline. The CDR3 region is CASSFNYNEQFF. The CDR3, as DNA: TGCGCCAGCAGCTTCAACTACAATGAGCAGTTCTTC.

The chain is built from TRBV7-3 and TRBJ2-2; D gene unclear. The CDR3 has 16 residues. Per the germline V gene, CDR1 is SGHTA and CDR2 is FQGTGA. With 0 bases removed from V and 1 base from J, the gap between germline ends came to 9 bases. This CDR3 is CASSLTGRLNTGELFF. CDR3 bases: TGTGCCAGCAGCTTAACGGGCCGATTGAACACCGGGGAGCTGTTTTTT. Looking up the rest from reference TRBV7-3 and TRBJ2-2 gives the full variable domain: GAGVSQTPSNKVTEKGKYVELRCDPISGHTALYWYRQSLGQGPEFLIYFQGTGAADDSGLPNDRFFAVRPEGSVSTLKIQRTERGDSAVYLCASSLTGRLNTGELFFGEGSRLTVL.

This sequence joins TRBV28 and TRBJ2-7, with 9 nucleotides matching TRBD2. CDR3 length: 11 amino acids. CDR1 and CDR2 (germline): MDHEN, SYDVKM. V shed 10 bases, J shed 3 bases, and the junction held 1 base outside the gene matches. CDR3 in amino acids: CATAGGYEQYF. The CDR3, as DNA: TGTGCCACAGCGGGAGGCTACGAGCAGTACTTC.

This clone showed up just once. V gene TRBV21-1 combines with J gene TRBJ2-1; the table calls TRBD1, which could not be checked here. TRBV21-1 is a listed pseudogene. The CDR3 is made up of 16 amino acids. For the CDR3, the DNA is TGTGCCAGCAGCAGAAGTAAGGGGGTATGCGGAAATGAGCAGTTCTTC. The encoded protein is CASSRSKGVCGNEQFF.

The chain uses TRBV2 and TRBJ1-3; D is perhaps TRBD1 (6 bases). V gave up 4 bases and J gave up 0 bases, with 13 bases separating them. CDR3 length: 16 residues. Looked up from germline, CDR1 is SNHLY and CDR2 is FYNNEI. Here the CDR3 reads CASSGGTPRSGNTIYF. In nucleotides, the CDR3 is TGTGCCAGCAGTGGGGGGACACCTCGCTCTGGAAACACCATATATTTT.

CDR3 bases: TGTGCCAGCAGCCCTGGGGGGGTTAGCGGTAGTGAGCAGTTCTTC. Protein: CASSPGGVSGSEQFF. The chain couples TRBV5-4 to TRBJ2-1; TRBD2 agrees at 7 bases. Germline V gives CDR1 SGHNT, CDR2 YYREEE (reference sequence). J was trimmed by 9 bases and V by 4 bases; bases with no gene match: 13. The CDR3 extends over 15 amino acids.

The chain is built from TRBV19 and TRBJ1-3; D gene ambiguous. The CDR3 totals 16 residues. Germline CDR1 and CDR2: LNHDA and SQIVND (reference sequence). Trimming shortened V by 3 bases and J by 2 bases, and 14 bases separated the two germline ends. The CDR3 sequence is CASSMLSKLAGNTIYF. The CDR3 DNA sequence: TGTGCCAGTAGTATGTTATCGAAACTCGCTGGAAACACCATATATTTT.

This clone was recorded only once. The V call is TRBV11-2, the J call TRBJ1-2; 7 nucleotides align to TRBD1. V was clipped by 3 bases and J by 4 bases; unmatched bases: 2. CDR3 length: 13 residues. Germline V lookup: CDR1 SGHAT, CDR2 FQNNGV. CDR3 in amino acids: CASSLGQTYGYTF. DNA for the CDR3: TGTGCCAGCAGCTTGGGACAGACCTATGGCTACACCTTC. The full variable domain, completed using reference TRBV11-2 and TRBJ1-2, is EAGVAQSPRYKIIEKRQSVAFWCNPISGHATLYWYQQILGQGPKLLIQFQNNGVVDDSQLPKDRFSAERLKGVDSTLKIQPAKLEDSAVYLCASSLGQTYGYTFGSGTRLTVV.

The chain is built from TRBV5-4 and TRBJ2-7; TRBD2 might be the D (6 bases). V lost 3 bases to trimming and J lost 3 bases, with 16 bases between them. Looked up from germline, CDR1 is SGHNT and CDR2 is YYREEE (reference sequence). The CDR3 is made up of 15 amino acids. CDR3 residues: CASSSGEPGVYEQYF. In nucleotides, the CDR3 is TGTGCCAGCAGCTCGGGGGAACCAGGAGTCTACGAGCAGTACTTC.

This chain joins TRBV6-5 and TRBJ2-1; TRBD2 agrees at 8 bases. The junction had 14 bases not matched to a gene; V was cut back by 7 bases and J by 9 bases. This CDR3 has 15 residues. Germline CDR1 MNHEY, CDR2 SVGAGI. CDR3 region: CASTRSGGAKFEQFF. CDR3 sequence (DNA): TGTGCCAGCACAAGGTCCGGGGGGGCGAAATTTGAGCAGTTCTTC.

The chain couples TRBV6-1 to TRBJ2-3; D perhaps matches TRBD2 (5 bases). Germline V gives CDR1 MNHNS, CDR2 SASEGT. The CDR3 totals 13 residues. V was pared by 5 bases and J by 6 bases, with 12 bases between. CDR3 in DNA: TGTGCCAGCAGTAGCCAGCGAGGGGATACGCAGTATTTT. It encodes CASSSQRGDTQYF.

This clone was seen only once. This chain uses TRBV18 with TRBJ1-1; TRBD1 matches at 7 bases. The CDR3 is made up of 16 amino acids. Germline loops: CDR1 KGHSH, CDR2 LQKENI. The J segment lost 0 bases and the V segment lost 3 bases, leaving 7 bases of the junction unmatched. The CDR3 loop is CASSPRQGDMNTEAFF. The CDR3 DNA sequence: TGTGCCAGCTCACCCCGACAGGGAGATATGAACACTGAAGCTTTCTTT.

The rearrangement uses TRBV28 and TRBJ2-7; TRBD2 aligns across 7 bases. The CDR3 sequence is 13 residues long. J was trimmed by 2 bases and V by 6 bases; bases with no gene match: 4. Germline V gives CDR1 MDHEN, CDR2 SYDVKM. For the CDR3, the DNA is TGTGCCAGCAGGGCTAGCGGTACCTACGAGCAGTACTTC. Translation gives CASRASGTYEQYF.

V is TRBV5-4 and J is TRBJ2-1; 13 positions match TRBD2. The germline V gene has CDR1 SGHNT and CDR2 YYREEE (reference sequence). V lost 3 bases, J lost 2 bases, and 2 bases stayed unmatched. This CDR3 contains 16 residues. The CDR3 DNA sequence: TGTGCCAGCAGCTCGGGACTAGCGGGGCCCTACAATGAGCAGTTCTTC. Its protein product is CASSSGLAGPYNEQFF.

The rearrangement links TRBV5-1 to TRBJ2-7, with a possible D match to TRBD1 (6 bases). This CDR3 spans 14 amino acids. Germline CDR1 SGHRS, CDR2 YFSETQ. The V end lost 7 bases, the J end lost 4 bases, and 18 bases lay between the germline ends. The CDR3 DNA reads as TGCGCCAGCGCGACAGGAAAAGGTTATTACGAGCAGTACTTC. Translating gives CASATGKGYYEQYF. Full variable domain (missing parts from reference TRBV5-1 and TRBJ2-7): KAGVTQTPRYLIKTRGQQVTLSCSPISGHRSVSWYQQTPGQGLQFLFEYFSETQRNKGNFPGRFSGRQFSNSRSEMNVSTLELGDSALYLCASATGKGYYEQYFGPGTRLTVT.

The V and J genes are TRBV6-5 and TRBJ1-2; a possible D gene is TRBD1 (5 bases). Germline CDR1 reads MNHEY; CDR2 reads SVGAGI. Trimming took 2 bases from V and 3 from J, leaving 13 bases between them. The CDR3 is 15 residues long. The CDR3 nucleotides are TGTGCCAGCAGTTACGGGGCCCTAAGGGACTATGGCTACACCTTC. Residues: CASSYGALRDYGYTF.

The chain couples TRBV19 to TRBJ1-1; maybe TRBD1 (5 bases). CDR1 is LNHDA and CDR2 is SQIVND in the germline V gene (reference sequence). The CDR3 spans 12 residues. V lost 5 bases and J lost 3, with 7 bases in between. The CDR3 protein is CASSQGYTEAFF. CDR3 nucleotides: TGTGCCAGTAGTCAGGGTTACACTGAAGCTTTCTTT.

CDR3: CASSRGQGNSYEQYF. The CDR3 DNA is TGTGCCAGCAGTCGAGGCCAGGGCAACTCCTACGAGCAGTACTTC. V and J are TRBV28 and TRBJ2-7, with a weak D call TRBD1 (5 bases). Germline V gene data show CDR1 as MDHEN and CDR2 as SYDVKM. The CDR3 sequence is 15 residues long. Between the trimmed V and J ends, which lost 5 bases and 0 bases, there was a span of 14 bases.

The chain uses TRBV18 and TRBJ2-7; D is unclear. The V end was cut by 2 bases, the J end by 3 bases, with 8 bases between. The CDR3 runs to 13 residues. Germline CDR1 KGHSH, CDR2 LQKENI. The CDR3 DNA sequence: TGTGCCAGCTCACCATTACCGGGCTACGAGCAGTACTTC. Amino acids: CASSPLPGYEQYF.

The chain carries TRBV28 and TRBJ2-7, with 7 positions matching TRBD1. The trim removed 4 bases at V and 3 bases at J, leaving 12 bases unmatched. CDR3 size: 16 residues. Germline V CDR1 and CDR2: MDHEN, SYDVKM. The CDR3 loop reads CASSSQGSPIVYEQYF. CDR3 DNA: TGTGCCAGCAGTTCACAGGGGTCGCCTATCGTCTACGAGCAGTACTTC.